These 18 T cell receptor beta chains originate from one sample sequenced in a study of vaccination and CD4 T cells after COVID-19. Sequenced with the Oncomine TCR Beta short-read assay was DNA taken from cultured CD4+ T cells. TCRdb ran MiXCR on the PCR reads and lists one entry per CDR3 protein. The table lists roughly 17,000 distinct CDR3 sequences, around a third of them singletons. For these receptors, no antigen is known. The treatment denotes: roughly ten-day PBMC culture with coronavirus spike peptide pools or control peptides (ViraFEST assay). Specimen: cultured CD4+ T cells from blood. The receptors here all came from a human donor with COVID-19.

A single count supports this clonotype. The rearrangement joins TRBV3-1 to TRBJ1-6; 8 nucleotides align to TRBD1. There are 15 residues in the CDR3. CDR1 is LGHDT, CDR2 YNNKEL, per germline (reference sequence). Trimming took 4 bases from V and 8 from J; bases not matched to a gene: 7. DNA for the CDR3: TGTGCCAGCAGCCGGGAAGGACAGGGTGATTCACCCCTCCACTTT. Protein product: CASSREGQGDSPLHF.

This clonotype was detected only a few times. The chain joins TRBV28 to TRBJ1-1; D uncertain. V lost 3 bases and J 8 bases, leaving 7 bases between the germline ends. This CDR3 contains 11 residues. The germline gives CDR1 MDHEN, CDR2 SYDVKM. CDR3 nucleotide sequence: TGTGCCAGCAGTTTCCCCACAGAAGCTTTCTTT. Protein product: CASSFPTEAFF. The entire variable domain, with the rest obtained from reference TRBV28 and TRBJ1-1, is as follows: DVKVTQSSRYLVKRTGEKVFLECVQDMDHENMFWYRQDPGLGLRLIYFSYDVKMKEKGDIPEGYSVSREKKERFSLILESASTNQTSMYLCASSFPTEAFFGQGTRLTVV.

The chain couples TRBV6-2 or TRBV6-3 to TRBJ2-3; 13 nucleotides agree with TRBD2. V dropped 2 bases and J dropped 4; count of bases not matched to a gene: 6. CDR1 and CDR2 (germline): MNHEY, SVGEGT. The CDR3 is 17 residues long. The DNA for the CDR3 is TGTGCCAGCAGTTACAGCCAACTAGCGGGGGGGCCAGATACGCAGTATTTT. Its protein product is CASSYSQLAGGPDTQYF.

This clonotype turned up a few times. The chain has TRBV6-4 and TRBJ2-7; perhaps TRBD2 as D (6 bases). The CDR3 is 13 residues long. Germline lookup yields CDR1 MRHNA and CDR2 SNTAGT. V was shortened by 6 bases and J by 3 bases, with 12 bases between the two germline ends. This CDR3 is CASSPGTGYEQYF. CDR3 sequence (DNA): TGTGCCAGCAGCCCCGGGACTGGCTACGAGCAGTACTTC.

This chain connects TRBV6-7 to TRBJ2-1; 9 bases map to TRBD2. TRBV6-7 is an ORF; its function is uncertain. CDR3 length: 15 amino acids. After removal of 6 bases from V and 5 bases from J, the junction contained 8 bases not matched to a gene. In nucleotides, the CDR3 is TGTGCCAGCAGCCGTCCGACTAGCGGACACAATGAGCAGTTCTTC. This encodes CASSRPTSGHNEQFF.

This clonotype was recorded a few times. CDR3 loop: CASSQVNFLGDHYGYTF. The CDR3 region has the DNA TGTGCCAGCAGCCAAGTTAACTTCCTCGGGGATCACTATGGCTACACCTTC. J is TRBJ1-2 and V is TRBV14; D remains ambiguous. Germline CDR1 reads SGHDN; CDR2 reads FVKESK. Trimming cost V 1 base and J 3 bases, with 18 bases left between them. This CDR3 spans 17 amino acids.

This clonotype appeared a few times. The chain has TRBV5-1 and TRBJ2-3; no clear D. CDR3 length: 14 residues. V gave up 5 bases and J gave up 0 bases, with 10 bases separating them. Germline values: CDR1 SGHRS, CDR2 YFSETQ. In nucleotides, the CDR3 is TGCGCCAGCAGTCCCCAGACCAGCACAGATACGCAGTATTTT. Translated: CASSPQTSTDTQYF.

The V and J genes are TRBV7-9 and TRBJ2-7, with TRBD2 matching over 7 bases. The germline V gene encodes CDR1 SEHNR and CDR2 FQNEAQ (reference sequence). CDR3 length: 13 amino acids. Trimming took 6 bases from V and 3 from J; bases not matched to a gene: 5. CDR3 DNA: TGTGCCAGCAGGGGGGGGTACGGCTACGAGCAGTACTTC. Its translation is CASRGGYGYEQYF.

J is TRBJ1-2 and V is TRBV6-5, with TRBD1 matching 7 bases. V dropped 4 bases and J dropped 4; count of bases not matched to a gene: 6. Germline V lookup: CDR1 MNHEY, CDR2 SVGAGI. This CDR3 is 14 amino acids long. The CDR3 sequence: CASSFDRAPYGYTF. CDR3 DNA: TGTGCCAGCAGTTTCGACAGGGCTCCCTATGGCTACACCTTC.

This rearrangement joins TRBV21-1 to TRBJ2-3; TRBD2, the D gene given by the table, was not confirmed from the DNA. TRBV21-1 corresponds to a pseudogene. The length of the CDR3 is 16 residues. The chain's CDR3 is CASSVIAGSRTDTQYF. Written as DNA, the CDR3 is TGTGCCAGCAGCGTTATAGCGGGGTCGCGAACAGATACGCAGTATTTT.

The table lists this clonotype with a few counts. One end of the junction varies from germline; a read error may be responsible. V gene TRBV19 combines with J gene TRBJ2-4; unclear D gene. CDR3 length equals 15 residues. CDR1 is LNHDA and CDR2 is SQIVND in the germline V gene (reference sequence). CDR3 nucleotides: TGTGCCAGTAGTATACCTAACTTAGCCAAAAACATTCAGTACTTT. Amino acids: CASSIPNLAKNIQYF.

The chain uses TRBV12-5 and TRBJ1-5; D remains unclear. Trimming stripped 4 bases from V and 3 bases from J, with 1 base between. The CDR3 sequence is 11 residues long. Looked up from germline, CDR1 is LGHNT and CDR2 is FRNRAP. The CDR3 DNA is TGTGCTAGTGGTTACAATCAGCCCCAGCATTTT. Translated, it gives CASGYNQPQHF.

By frequency in the sample, this clonotype is medium-sized. The CDR3 sequence: CASSPRTGGSNQPQHF. DNA of the CDR3: TGTGCCAGCAGTCCCAGGACGGGGGGGAGCAATCAGCCCCAGCATTTT. The chain joins TRBV6-1 to TRBJ1-5, with a possible D match to TRBD1 (5 bases). V lost 5 bases to trimming and J lost 1 base, with 15 bases between them. Germline V gives CDR1 MNHNS, CDR2 SASEGT. This CDR3 has 16 residues.

The V call is TRBV5-1, the J call TRBJ2-3, with D hard to call. This CDR3 comprises 15 residues. Per germline, CDR1 SGHRS and CDR2 YFSETQ. Trimming took 0 bases from V and 0 from J, leaving 8 bases between them. The CDR3 is CASSLGRLSTDTQYF. The CDR3 bases are TGCGCCAGCAGCTTGGGACGTCTCAGCACAGATACGCAGTATTTT.

The chain links TRBV6-4 to TRBJ1-2, with D tentatively TRBD1 (6 bases). Germline V gives CDR1 MRHNA, CDR2 SNTAGT. Trimming pared 2 bases from V and 4 bases from J, leaving 11 bases between. This CDR3 comprises 14 residues. The CDR3 here is CASSDPGAAYGYTF. In DNA, the CDR3 is TGTGCCAGCAGTGACCCAGGGGCAGCCTATGGCTACACCTTC.

This chain links TRBV7-2 with TRBJ2-7; no clear D. Germline CDR1 and CDR2: SGHTA and FQGNSA. Between the trimmed V and J ends, which lost 8 bases and 0 bases, there was a span of 8 bases. This CDR3 is 12 amino acids long. As DNA, the CDR3 is TGTGCCAGCGGGCAGAGCTCCTACGAGCAGTACTTC. Its protein product is CASGQSSYEQYF.

The chain combines TRBV20-1 with TRBJ2-5; no definite D call. V was shortened by 4 bases and J by 4 bases, with 16 bases between the two germline ends. The CDR3 has 14 amino acids. In germline, CDR1 is DFQATT, CDR2 SNEGSKA (reference sequence). The CDR3 spells CSAIPSAAGETQYF. CDR3 bases: TGCAGTGCTATCCCCTCGGCCGCAGGAGAGACCCAGTACTTC.

The chain recombines TRBV11-3 with TRBJ2-7, with 9 bases matching TRBD1. The CDR3 length is 12 residues. Germline V gives CDR1 SGHNT, CDR2 YENEEA. V gave up 0 bases and J gave up 10 bases; unmatched junction bases: 1. CDR3 sequence: CASSLEGQGQYF. The CDR3 coding sequence is TGTGCCAGCAGCTTAGAGGGACAGGGTCAGTACTTC.